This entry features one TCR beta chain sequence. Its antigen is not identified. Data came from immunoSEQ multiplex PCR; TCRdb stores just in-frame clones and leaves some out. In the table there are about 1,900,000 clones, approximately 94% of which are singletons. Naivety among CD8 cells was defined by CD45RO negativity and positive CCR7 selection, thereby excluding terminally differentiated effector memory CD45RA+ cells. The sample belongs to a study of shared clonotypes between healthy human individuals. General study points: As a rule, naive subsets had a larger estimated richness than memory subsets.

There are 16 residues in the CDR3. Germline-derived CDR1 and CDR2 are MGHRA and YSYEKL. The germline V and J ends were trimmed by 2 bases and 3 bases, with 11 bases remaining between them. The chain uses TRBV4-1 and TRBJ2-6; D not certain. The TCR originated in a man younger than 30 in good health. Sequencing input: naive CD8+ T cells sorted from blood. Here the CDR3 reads CASSQKLVIGANVLTF. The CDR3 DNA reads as TGCGCCAGCAGCCAAAAACTCGTGATTGGGGCCAACGTCCTGACTTTC.